This TCR beta chain emerged from a study of OX40 agonist ivuxolimab in advanced cancers. Study at large: The group had a mean age of 60 years, ranged from roughly 23 to 79, and was 82.7% male.

TCRdb keeps only in-frame clones here, not all; method: immunoSEQ multiplex PCR. The data show approximately 65,000 clones, roughly 82% seen once. Study-level points and caveats: On average, CD8+ T cells had more expanded clones than CD4+. At 0.1 to 3.0 mg/kg, CD4+ and CD8+ blood T cells expanded clonally by week 6.

J gave up 5 bases and V 3 bases, and 1 base lay outside the gene matches. This CDR3 contains 15 residues. CDR1 and CDR2 (germline): MNHEY, SVGAGI. A remark on this clone: The antigen is unknown.

The rearrangement uses TRBV6-5 and TRBJ2-2; 12 positions match TRBD2. The clonotype originates from an adult with an advanced solid tumor such as melanoma, head and neck, liver or kidney cancer. Source: CD4+ or CD8+ T cells sorted from blood, taken in a trial of the OX40 agonist ivuxolimab. CDR3 nucleotide sequence: TGTGCCAGCAGTTATACTAGCGGGGGGACCGGGGAGCTGTTTTTT. Protein sequence: CASSYTSGGTGELFF.